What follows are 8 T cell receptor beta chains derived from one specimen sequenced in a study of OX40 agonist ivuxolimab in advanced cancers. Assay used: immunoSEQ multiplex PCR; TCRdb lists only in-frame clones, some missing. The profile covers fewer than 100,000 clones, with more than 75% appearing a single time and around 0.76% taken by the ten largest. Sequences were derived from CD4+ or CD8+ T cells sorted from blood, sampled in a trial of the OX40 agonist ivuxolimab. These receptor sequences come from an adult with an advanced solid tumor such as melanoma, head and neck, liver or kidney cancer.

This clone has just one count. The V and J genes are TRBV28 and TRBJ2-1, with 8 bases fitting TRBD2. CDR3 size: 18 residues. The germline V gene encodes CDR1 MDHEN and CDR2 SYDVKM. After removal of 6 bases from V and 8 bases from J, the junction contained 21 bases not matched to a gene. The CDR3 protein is CASSKRGASGPAVDEQFF. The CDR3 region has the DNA TGTGCCAGCAGCAAAAGGGGAGCTAGCGGGCCCGCTGTAGATGAGCAGTTCTTC.

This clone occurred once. The CDR3 DNA is TGTGCCTGGAGTGTGGGGGGGACAGGTAATCAGCCCCAGCATTTT. Translation gives CAWSVGGTGNQPQHF. This chain joins TRBV30 and TRBJ1-5; the match to TRBD1 covers 8 bases. J gave up 4 bases and V 0 bases, and 5 bases lay outside the gene matches. CDR1 and CDR2 (germline): GTSNPN, SVGIG (reference sequence). This CDR3 spans 15 amino acids.

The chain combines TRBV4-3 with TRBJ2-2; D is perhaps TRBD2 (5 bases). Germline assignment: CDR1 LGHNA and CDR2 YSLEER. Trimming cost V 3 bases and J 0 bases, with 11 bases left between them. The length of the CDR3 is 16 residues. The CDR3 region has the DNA TGCGCCAGCAGCCACGTAGCGTACGCGAACACCGGGGAGCTGTTTTTT. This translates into CASSHVAYANTGELFF.

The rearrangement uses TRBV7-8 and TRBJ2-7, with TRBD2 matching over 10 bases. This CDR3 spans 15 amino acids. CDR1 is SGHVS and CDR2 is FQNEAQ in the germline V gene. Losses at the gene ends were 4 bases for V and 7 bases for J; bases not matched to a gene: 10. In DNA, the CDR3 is TGTGCCAGCAGCTCCTTAGCGGGGGGCGGGGGAGAGCAGTACTTC. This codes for CASSSLAGGGGEQYF.

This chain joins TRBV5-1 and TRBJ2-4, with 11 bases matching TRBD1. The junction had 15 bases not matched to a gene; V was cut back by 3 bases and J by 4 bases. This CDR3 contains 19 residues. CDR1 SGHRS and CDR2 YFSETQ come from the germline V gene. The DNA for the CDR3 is TGCGCCAGCAGCTCAGGGACAGGGGGACAAGGTGGGATTAAAAACATTCAGTACTTC. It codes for CASSSGTGGQGGIKNIQYF.

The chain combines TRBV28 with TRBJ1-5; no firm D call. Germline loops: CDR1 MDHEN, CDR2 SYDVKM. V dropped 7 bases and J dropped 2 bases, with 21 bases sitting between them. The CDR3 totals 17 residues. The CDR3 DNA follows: TGTGCCAGCATTCGGGCGTCCTCCCCATTCGGCAATCAGCCCCAGCATTTT. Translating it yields CASIRASSPFGNQPQHF.

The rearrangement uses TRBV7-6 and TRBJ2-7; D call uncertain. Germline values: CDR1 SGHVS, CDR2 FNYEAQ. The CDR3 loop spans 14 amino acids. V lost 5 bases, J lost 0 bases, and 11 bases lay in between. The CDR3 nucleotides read TGTGCCAGCAGCCCCCAGCGAAACTCCTACGAGCAGTACTTC. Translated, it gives CASSPQRNSYEQYF. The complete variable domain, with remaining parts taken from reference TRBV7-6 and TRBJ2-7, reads GAGVSQSPRYKVTKRGQDVALRCDPISGHVSLYWYRQALGQGPEFLTYFNYEAQQDKSGLPNDRFSAERPEGSISTLTIQRTEQRDSAMYRCASSPQRNSYEQYFGPGTRLTVT.

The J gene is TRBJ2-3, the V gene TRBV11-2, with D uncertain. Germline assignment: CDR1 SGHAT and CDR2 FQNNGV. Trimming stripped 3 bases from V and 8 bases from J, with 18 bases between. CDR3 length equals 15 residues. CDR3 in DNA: TGTGCCAGCAGCTTCGTCCGGGCCTTAACCAGTACGCAGTATTTT. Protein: CASSFVRALTSTQYF.